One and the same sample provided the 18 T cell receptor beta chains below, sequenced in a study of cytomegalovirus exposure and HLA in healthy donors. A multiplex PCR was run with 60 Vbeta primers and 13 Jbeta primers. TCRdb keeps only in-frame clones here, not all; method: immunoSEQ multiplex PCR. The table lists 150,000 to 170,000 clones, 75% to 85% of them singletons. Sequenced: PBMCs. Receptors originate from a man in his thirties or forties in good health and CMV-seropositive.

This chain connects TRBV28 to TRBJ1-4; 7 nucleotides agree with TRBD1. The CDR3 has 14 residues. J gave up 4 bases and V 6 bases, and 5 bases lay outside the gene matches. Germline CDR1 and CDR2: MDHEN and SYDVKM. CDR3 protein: CASREGAYNEKLFF. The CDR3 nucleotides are TGTGCCAGCAGGGAGGGGGCATATAATGAAAAACTGTTTTTT. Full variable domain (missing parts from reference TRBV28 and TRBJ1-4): DVKVTQSSRYLVKRTGEKVFLECVQDMDHENMFWYRQDPGLGLRLIYFSYDVKMKEKGDIPEGYSVSREKKERFSLILESASTNQTSMYLCASREGAYNEKLFFGSGTQLSVL.

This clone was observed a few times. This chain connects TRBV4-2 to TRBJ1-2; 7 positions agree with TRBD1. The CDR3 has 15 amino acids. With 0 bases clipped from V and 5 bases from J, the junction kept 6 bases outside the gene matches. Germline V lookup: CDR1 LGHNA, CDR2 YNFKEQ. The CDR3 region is CASSQEKGAWYGYTF. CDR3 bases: TGTGCCAGCAGCCAAGAGAAGGGGGCTTGGTATGGCTACACCTTC.

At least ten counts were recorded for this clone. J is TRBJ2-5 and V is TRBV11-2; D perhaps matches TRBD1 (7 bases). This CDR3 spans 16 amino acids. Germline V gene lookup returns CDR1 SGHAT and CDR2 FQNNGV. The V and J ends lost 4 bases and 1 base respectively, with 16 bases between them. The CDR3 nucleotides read TGTGCCAGCAGCTCGCGGGACAGATCCCCCCAAGAGACCCAGTACTTC. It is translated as CASSSRDRSPQETQYF.

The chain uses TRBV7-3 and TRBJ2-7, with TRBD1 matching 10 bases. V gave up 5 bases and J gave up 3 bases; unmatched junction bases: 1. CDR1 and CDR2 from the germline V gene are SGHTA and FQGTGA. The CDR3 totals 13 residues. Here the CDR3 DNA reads TGTGCCAGCAGCCGGGACAGGGGCTACGAGCAGTACTTC. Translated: CASSRDRGYEQYF.

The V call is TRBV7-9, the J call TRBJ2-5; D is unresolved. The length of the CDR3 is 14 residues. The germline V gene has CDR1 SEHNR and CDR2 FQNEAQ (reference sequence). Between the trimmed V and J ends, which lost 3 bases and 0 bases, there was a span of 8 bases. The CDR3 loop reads CASSLRQNQETQYF. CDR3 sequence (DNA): TGTGCCAGCAGCTTGCGGCAGAACCAAGAGACCCAGTACTTC.

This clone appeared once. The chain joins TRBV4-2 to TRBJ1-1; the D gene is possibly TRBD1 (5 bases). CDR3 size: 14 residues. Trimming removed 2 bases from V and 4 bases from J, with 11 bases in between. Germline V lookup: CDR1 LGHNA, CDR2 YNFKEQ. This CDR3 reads CASSQQGRVTEAFF. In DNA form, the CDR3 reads TGTGCCAGCAGCCAACAGGGCAGGGTCACTGAAGCTTTCTTT.

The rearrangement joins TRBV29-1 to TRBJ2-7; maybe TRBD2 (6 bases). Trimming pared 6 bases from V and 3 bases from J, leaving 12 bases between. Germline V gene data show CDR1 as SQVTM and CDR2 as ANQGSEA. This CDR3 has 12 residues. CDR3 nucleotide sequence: TGCAGCGTCGCGACTAGAGACTACGAGCAGTACTTC. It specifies CSVATRDYEQYF.

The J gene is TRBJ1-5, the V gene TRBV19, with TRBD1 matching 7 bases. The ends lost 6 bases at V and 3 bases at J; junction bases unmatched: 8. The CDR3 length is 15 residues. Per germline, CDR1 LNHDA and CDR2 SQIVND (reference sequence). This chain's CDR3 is CASRVGQVDNQPQHF. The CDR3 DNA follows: TGTGCCAGTAGAGTAGGACAGGTCGACAATCAGCCCCAGCATTTT.

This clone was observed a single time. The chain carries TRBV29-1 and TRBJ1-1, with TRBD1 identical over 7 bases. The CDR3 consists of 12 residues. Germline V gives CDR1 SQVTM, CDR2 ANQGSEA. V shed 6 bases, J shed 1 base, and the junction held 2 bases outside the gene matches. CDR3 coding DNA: TGCAGCGTGGGACAGTCGAACACTGAAGCTTTCTTT. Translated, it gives CSVGQSNTEAFF.

The CDR3 spells CASNPLGGSNQPQHF. CDR3 sequence (DNA): TGTGCCAGCAATCCCTTGGGGGGGAGCAATCAGCCCCAGCATTTT. V gene TRBV2 combines with J gene TRBJ1-5, with D possibly TRBD1 on 5 matching bases. Germline-derived CDR1 and CDR2 are SNHLY and FYNNEI. The V end lost 7 bases, the J end lost 1 base, and 14 bases lay between the germline ends. The CDR3 length is 15 residues.

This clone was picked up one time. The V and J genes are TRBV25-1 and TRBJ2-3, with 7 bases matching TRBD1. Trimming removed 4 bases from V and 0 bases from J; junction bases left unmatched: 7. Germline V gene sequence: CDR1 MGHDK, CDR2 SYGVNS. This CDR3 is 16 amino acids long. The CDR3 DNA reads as TGTGCCAGCAGTGCTGACGACAGGGAAAGCACAGATACGCAGTATTTT. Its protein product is CASSADDRESTDTQYF.

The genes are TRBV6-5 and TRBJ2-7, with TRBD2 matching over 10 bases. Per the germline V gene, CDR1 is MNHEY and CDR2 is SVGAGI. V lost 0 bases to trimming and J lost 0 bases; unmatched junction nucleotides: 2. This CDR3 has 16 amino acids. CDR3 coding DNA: TGTGCCAGCAGTTACTCCCTAGCGGGGGACTCCTACGAGCAGTACTTC. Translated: CASSYSLAGDSYEQYF.

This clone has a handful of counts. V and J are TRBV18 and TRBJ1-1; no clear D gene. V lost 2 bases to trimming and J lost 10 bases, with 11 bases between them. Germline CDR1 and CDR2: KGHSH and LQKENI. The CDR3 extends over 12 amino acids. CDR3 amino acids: CASSPGSRTAFF. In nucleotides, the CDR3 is TGTGCCAGCTCACCAGGTAGCCGTACAGCTTTCTTT.

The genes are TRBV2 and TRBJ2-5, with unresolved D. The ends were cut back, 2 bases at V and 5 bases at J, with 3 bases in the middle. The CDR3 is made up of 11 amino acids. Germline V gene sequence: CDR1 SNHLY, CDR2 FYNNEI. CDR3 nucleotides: TGTGCCAGCAGTGAATATGAGACCCAGTACTTC. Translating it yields CASSEYETQYF.

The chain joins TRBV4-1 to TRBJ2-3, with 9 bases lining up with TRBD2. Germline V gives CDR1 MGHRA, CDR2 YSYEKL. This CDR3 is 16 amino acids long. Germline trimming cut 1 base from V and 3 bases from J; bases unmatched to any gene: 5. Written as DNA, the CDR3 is TGCGCCAGCAGCCAAGGGCTAGCGGGACGGACAGATACGCAGTATTTT. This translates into CASSQGLAGRTDTQYF.

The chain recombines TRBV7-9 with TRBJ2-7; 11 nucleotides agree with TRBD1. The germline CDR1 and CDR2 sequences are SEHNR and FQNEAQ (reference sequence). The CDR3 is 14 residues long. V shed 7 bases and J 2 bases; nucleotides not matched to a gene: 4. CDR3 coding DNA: TGTGCCAGCATGGGGGACAGGGGGACCTACGAGCAGTACTTC. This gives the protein CASMGDRGTYEQYF.

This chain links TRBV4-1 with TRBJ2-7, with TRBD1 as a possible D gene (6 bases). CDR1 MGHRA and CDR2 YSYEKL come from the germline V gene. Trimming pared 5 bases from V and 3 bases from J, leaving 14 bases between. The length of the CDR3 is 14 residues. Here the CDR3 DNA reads TGCGCCAGCAGCTCCCGGACAGATTACTACGAGCAGTACTTC. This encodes CASSSRTDYYEQYF.

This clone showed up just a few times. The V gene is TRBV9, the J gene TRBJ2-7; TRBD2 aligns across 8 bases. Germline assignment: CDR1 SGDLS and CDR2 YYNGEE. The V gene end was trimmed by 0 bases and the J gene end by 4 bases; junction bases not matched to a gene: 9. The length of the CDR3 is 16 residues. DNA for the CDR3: TGTGCCAGCAGCGTAGAACCGGGACTAGTTATTTACGAGCAGTACTTC. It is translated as CASSVEPGLVIYEQYF.